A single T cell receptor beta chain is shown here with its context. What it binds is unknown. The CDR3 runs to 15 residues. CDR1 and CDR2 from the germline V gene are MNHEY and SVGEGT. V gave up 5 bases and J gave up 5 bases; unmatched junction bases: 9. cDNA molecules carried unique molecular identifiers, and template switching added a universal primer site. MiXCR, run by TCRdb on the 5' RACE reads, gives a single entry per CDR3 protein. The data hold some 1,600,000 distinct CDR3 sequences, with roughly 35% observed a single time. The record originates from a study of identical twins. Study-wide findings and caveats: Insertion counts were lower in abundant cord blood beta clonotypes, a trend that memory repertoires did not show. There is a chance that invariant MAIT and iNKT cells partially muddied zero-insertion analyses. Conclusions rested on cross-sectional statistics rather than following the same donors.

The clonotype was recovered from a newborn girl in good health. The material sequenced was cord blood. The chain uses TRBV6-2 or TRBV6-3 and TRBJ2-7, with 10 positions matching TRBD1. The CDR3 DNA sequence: TGTGCCAGCAGTCCCTGGACAGGGGGTCCCCACGAGCAGTACTTC. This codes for CASSPWTGGPHEQYF.